These T cell receptor beta chains were read from a single sample in a study of cytomegalovirus exposure and HLA in healthy donors. Measured with immunoSEQ multiplex PCR; TCRdb has only the in-frame clones, and not every one. This repertoire shows roughly 100,000 clones, 73% found once; its top ten account for 3.5% to 4.5%. The sample comprised PBMCs. The receptor source for this set is a man between 40 and 49 years old in good health and CMV-seronegative. CDR3s include the opening cysteine and the closing phenylalanine or tryptophan. The order of the fields is D gene, J gene, clone size, V gene, CDR3 protein, CDR3 DNA. The D gene is left open where the match is weak. Some rows have no size entry. The others give once, few or many, or a class for an expanded clone.

>TRBD1|TRBJ1-2|NA|TRBV18
CASDTGTGDRGYTF
TGTGCCAGCGACACTGGGACAGGGGATCGTGGCTACACCTTC
>TRBD2|TRBJ2-5|NA|TRBV15
CATSREKRGGHKTQYF
TGTGCCACCAGCAGAGAAAAGCGGGGGGGCCATAAGACCCAGTACTTC
>TRBD1|TRBJ1-5|NA|TRBV2
CASGQAYSNQPQHF
TGTGCCAGCGGACAGGCATATAGCAATCAGCCCCAGCATTTT
>NA|TRBJ2-1|NA|TRBV5-1
CASSLAVRAWEQFF
TGCGCCAGCAGCTTGGCCGTGCGCGCATGGGAGCAGTTCTTC
>NA|TRBJ1-1|few|TRBV6-5
CASSYSGVSTEAFF
TGTGCCAGCAGTTACTCAGGGGTTAGCACTGAAGCTTTCTTT
>NA|TRBJ2-3|NA|TRBV7-2
CASSAVPRSTDTQYF
TGTGCCAGCAGCGCGGTACCCCGGAGCACAGATACGCAGTATTTT
>TRBD1|TRBJ1-2|NA|TRBV28
CAILPDRGLGYTF
TGTGCCATCCTCCCGGACAGGGGGCTAGGCTACACCTTC
>NA|TRBJ2-7|NA|TRBV2
CASSWDNYSYEQYF
TGTGCCAGTTCTTGGGACAATTACTCCTACGAGCAGTACTTC
>NA|TRBJ2-2|NA|TRBV25-1
CASSTGNTGELFF
TGTGCCAGCAGCACCGGGAACACCGGGGAGCTGTTTTTT
>TRBD1|TRBJ1-4|NA|TRBV7-8
CASSYTGTGGEKLFF
TGTGCCAGCAGCTATACCGGGACAGGGGGCGAAAAACTGTTTTTT
>NA|TRBJ1-6|NA|TRBV4-3
CASSQERGANSPLHF
TGCGCCAGCAGCCAAGAACGGGGGGCAAATTCACCCCTCCACTTT
>NA|TRBJ2-2|once|TRBV5-1
CASSSQGPNTGELFF
TGCGCCAGCAGCTCCCAGGGCCCTAACACCGGGGAGCTGTTTTTT
>NA|TRBJ1-2|NA|TRBV18
CASSPRTVVVNYGYTF
TGTGCCAGCTCACCACGGACAGTTGTCGTCAACTATGGCTACACCTTC
>TRBD2|TRBJ2-3|NA|TRBV4-3
CASSPEAGGTDTQYF
TGCGCCAGCAGCCCCGAGGCGGGGGGTACAGATACGCAGTATTTT
>TRBD1|TRBJ1-5|NA|TRBV6-5
CASRATGTGYQPQHF
TGTGCCAGCAGAGCGACCGGGACAGGGTATCAGCCCCAGCATTTT
>TRBD2|TRBJ2-5|NA|TRBV5-1
CASSARLAGGQETQYF
TGCGCCAGCAGCGCCCGACTAGCGGGGGGCCAAGAGACCCAGTACTTC
>TRBD2|TRBJ2-3|NA|TRBV4-1
CASSLGLVVLADTQYF
TGCGCCAGCAGCCTCGGACTAGTTGTTCTGGCAGATACGCAGTATTTT
>TRBD1|TRBJ2-7|NA|TRBV5-6
CASSFLTGTGAYEQYF
TGTGCCAGCAGCTTTTTAACCGGGACAGGGGCCTACGAGCAGTACTTC
>NA|TRBJ2-2|NA|TRBV13
CASSNKRATGELFF
TGTGCCAGCAGCAATAAGCGGGCCACCGGGGAGCTGTTTTTT
>TRBD2|TRBJ2-3|NA|TRBV13
CASSISGGSTDTQYF
TGTGCCAGCAGCATATCGGGGGGATCCACAGATACGCAGTATTTT
>NA|TRBJ1-6|NA|TRBV7-8
CASSFLRGNSPLHF
TGTGCCAGCAGCTTTCTTAGGGGTAATTCACCCCTCCACTTT
>TRBD2|TRBJ2-1|NA|TRBV19
CASSIAGGLNEQFF
TGTGCCAGTAGTATTGCGGGGGGGCTAAATGAGCAGTTCTTC
>NA|TRBJ2-3|NA|TRBV9
CASSVIAKGDTQYF
TGTGCCAGCAGCGTAATCGCCAAGGGGGATACGCAGTATTTT
>TRBD2|TRBJ2-2|NA|TRBV29-1
CSVKRLAGGPAGELFF
TGCAGCGTTAAGAGGCTAGCGGGGGGGCCGGCCGGGGAGCTGTTTTTT
>NA|TRBJ2-2|few|TRBV6-5
CASRGGELFF
TGTGCCAGCCGGGGCGGGGAGCTGTTTTTT
>TRBD1|TRBJ1-2|NA|TRBV18
CASSPRQGDGYTF
TGTGCCAGCTCACCGCGTCAGGGGGATGGCTACACCTTC
>NA|TRBJ2-7|once|TRBV19
CASSIRGSTYEQYF
TGTGCCAGTAGTATAAGGGGGAGCACCTACGAGCAGTACTTC
>NA|TRBJ2-3|NA|TRBV5-4
CASSFLDTSNSPTQYF
TGTGCCAGCAGCTTCCTCGACACCTCCAACAGCCCAACGCAGTATTTT
>TRBD2|TRBJ2-3|NA|TRBV29-1
CSAVDYSGLAGGTPPDTQYF
TGCAGCGCCGTAGATTATTCGGGACTAGCGGGGGGTACCCCGCCAGATACGCAGTATTTT
>TRBD1|TRBJ1-4|few|TRBV5-5
CASSRDRDREKLFF
TGTGCCAGCAGCAGGGACAGGGATAGGGAAAAACTGTTTTTT
>NA|TRBJ2-7|NA|TRBV7-6
CASSLPGEGNNEQYF
TGTGCCAGCAGCCTACCTGGCGAGGGTAACAACGAGCAGTACTTC
>NA|TRBJ1-2|NA|TRBV19
CASSLVRGGFYGYTF
TGTGCCAGTAGTCTAGTCCGCGGAGGGTTCTATGGCTACACCTTC
>TRBD1|TRBJ2-3|NA|TRBV6-5
CASSRDRGADTQYF
TGTGCCAGCAGCAGGGACAGGGGGGCAGATACGCAGTATTTT
>NA|TRBJ2-5|NA|TRBV19
CASRAGAAGEETQYF
TGTGCCAGTAGGGCCGGTGCAGCAGGGGAGGAGACCCAGTACTTC
>TRBD2|TRBJ2-3|NA|TRBV7-8
CASSPGLADSTDTQYF
TGTGCCAGCAGCCCCGGACTAGCGGACAGCACAGATACGCAGTATTTT
>TRBD2|TRBJ2-1|few|TRBV12-5
CASGLAFLAGGPLDEQFF
TGTGCTAGTGGTTTGGCCTTCCTAGCGGGGGGTCCCTTGGATGAGCAGTTCTTC
>TRBD1|TRBJ2-1|NA|TRBV27
CASSPGTGGYNEQFF
TGTGCCAGCAGCCCCGGGACAGGCGGCTACAATGAGCAGTTCTTC
>NA|TRBJ1-4|NA|TRBV7-2
CASSLVSTSNEKLFF
TGTGCCAGCAGCTTAGTATCGACAAGTAATGAAAAACTGTTTTTT
>TRBD2|TRBJ2-1|few|TRBV5-1
CASSLPSGNSYNEQFF
TGCGCCAGCAGCTTGCCTAGCGGTAACTCCTACAATGAGCAGTTCTTC
>NA|TRBJ2-5|few|TRBV7-2
CASSLLASETQYF
TGTGCCAGCAGCTTATTAGCGAGCGAGACCCAGTACTTC
>TRBD1|TRBJ2-5|NA|TRBV7-8
CASSLDRGYETQYF
TGTGCCAGCAGCTTAGACAGGGGTTACGAGACCCAGTACTTC
>TRBD2|TRBJ2-1|NA|TRBV6-9
CASSYPSGRGGYNEQFF
TGTGCCAGCAGTTATCCTAGCGGGCGGGGGGGCTACAATGAGCAGTTCTTC
>NA|TRBJ2-2|NA|TRBV4-1
CASSQAQNTGELFF
TGCGCCAGCAGCCAAGCACAGAACACCGGGGAGCTGTTTTTT
>NA|TRBJ1-2|once|TRBV6-1
CASSLQGYGYTF
TGTGCCAGCAGTTTACAGGGTTATGGCTACACCTTC
>TRBD1|TRBJ1-1|once|TRBV5-4
CASSGTGTNTEAFF
TGTGCCAGCAGCGGGACAGGAACGAACACTGAAGCTTTCTTT
>NA|TRBJ1-2|NA|TRBV4-1
CASSQVGYGYTF
TGCGCCAGCAGCCAAGTCGGGTATGGCTACACCTTC
>TRBD1|TRBJ1-1|few|TRBV29-1
CSVATGEDTEAFF
TGCAGCGTTGCAACAGGGGAGGACACTGAAGCTTTCTTT
>NA|TRBJ1-4|NA|TRBV30
CAWSRAGENEKLFF
TGTGCCTGGAGTCGGGCAGGGGAAAATGAAAAACTGTTTTTT
>NA|TRBJ1-2|NA|TRBV4-3
CASSQGEGDYGYTF
TGCGCCAGCAGCCAAGGAGAGGGGGACTATGGCTACACCTTC
>NA|TRBJ1-2|NA|TRBV2
CASSVQDYTF
TGTGCCAGCAGTGTACAGGACTACACCTTC
>TRBD1|TRBJ2-5|once|TRBV5-4
CASSRQGAKETQYF
TGTGCCAGCAGCCGACAGGGGGCCAAAGAGACCCAGTACTTC
>NA|TRBJ1-5|few|TRBV15
CATSREEGGNQPQHF
TGTGCCACCAGCAGAGAGGAAGGGGGCAATCAGCCCCAGCATTTT
>NA|TRBJ2-2|few|TRBV2
CASSERGHDAGELFF
TGTGCCAGCAGTGAACGGGGTCACGACGCCGGGGAGCTGTTTTTT
>NA|TRBJ1-5|few|TRBV27
CASSLFRPGYGNQPQHF
TGTGCCAGCAGTTTATTCCGGCCGGGATACGGCAATCAGCCCCAGCATTTT
>NA|TRBJ2-4|NA|TRBV5-6
CASSSSRRGAGNIQYF
TGTGCCAGCAGCTCATCCCGCCGGGGGGCGGGAAACATTCAGTACTTC
>TRBD2|TRBJ2-3|NA|TRBV11-1
CASSQVTSATDTQYF
TGTGCCAGCAGCCAAGTGACTAGCGCCACAGATACGCAGTATTTT
>NA|TRBJ2-3|NA|TRBV10-3
CAISVGDTQYF
TGTGCCATCAGTGTCGGGGATACGCAGTATTTT
>TRBD1|TRBJ2-7|NA|TRBV9
CASSSRDRAEQYF
TGTGCCAGCAGCTCCCGGGACAGGGCCGAGCAGTACTTC
>NA|TRBJ1-2|NA|TRBV7-2
CASSPRAGMDGYTF
TGTGCCAGCAGCCCCCGGGCAGGGATGGATGGCTACACCTTC